The sequence of this T cell receptor beta chain was determined in a study of cytomegalovirus exposure and HLA in healthy donors. Across the whole study: One earlier analysis, a look at roughly 180 million T cells, found some 100 million unique TCR beta sequences. Broader study findings: The study had only CMV serostatus as immune exposure information. Another analysis was done later, and it associated roughly 15,000 TCR beta sequences with HLA alleles at 0.05 false discovery rate. A later look showed TCR association rates differing by HLA locus, highest for DRB1 and lowest for HLA-C.

On this clone itself: What it binds is not known.

The CDR3 spans 15 residues. Germline V gene sequence: CDR1 MNHEY, CDR2 SMNVEV (reference sequence). V shed 2 bases and J shed 0 bases, with 7 bases lying between them. A multiplex PCR was run with 60 Vbeta primers and 13 Jbeta primers. Here immunoSEQ multiplex PCR was the method, and the copy in TCRdb shows in-frame clones only, minus some. The table has 300,000 or so clones, 84% seen once. Sequencing used PBMCs. This receptor was obtained from a woman aged 40 to 50 in good health and CMV-seropositive. The chain uses TRBV27 and TRBJ2-2; D ambiguous. This chain's CDR3 is CASSLEPTNTGELFF. The CDR3 DNA follows: TGTGCCAGCAGTTTAGAGCCCACGAACACCGGGGAGCTGTTTTTT.